The 14 T cell receptor beta chains reported below all come from one sample, sequenced in a study of CD4 T cells in relation to SARS-CoV-2 and coronaviruses. TCRdb's copy holds only in-frame clones and misses some; the assay was immunoSEQ multiplex PCR. This sample carries more than 15,000 clones, roughly four fifths of them seen once, and the ten largest clones take 21%. What these receptors recognize is not known. The unexposed donors gave CD4+ T cells in about 2010-2018, prior to COVID-19. The cells were cultured for less than twelve days before CD4+ T cells were isolated. Specimen: CD4+ T cells from PBMCs, cultured in vitro. Every receptor here comes from a human donor in good health.

V and J are TRBV18 and TRBJ2-6; D is perhaps TRBD2 (6 bases). The V end was cut by 0 bases, the J end by 3 bases, with 15 bases between. The CDR3 covers 18 residues. In germline, CDR1 is KGHSH, CDR2 LQKENI. The CDR3 protein is CASSPPGGGSGGANVLTF. In DNA form, the CDR3 reads TGTGCCAGCTCACCACCGGGCGGAGGGAGCGGTGGGGCCAACGTCCTGACTTTC.

This clone was recorded a few times. The chain combines TRBV27 with TRBJ2-1, with D perhaps matching TRBD1 (5 bases). This CDR3 comprises 14 residues. Germline V gene data show CDR1 as MNHEY and CDR2 as SMNVEV (reference sequence). V shed 5 bases and J shed 8 bases, with 16 bases lying between them. CDR3 nucleotides: TGTGCCAGCAGTCTAAGCCCCGCCAGGGATGAGCAGTTCTTC. Protein: CASSLSPARDEQFF.

V usage is TRBV11-2 and J usage is TRBJ1-2; a weak D match, TRBD1 (5 bases). This CDR3 has 13 residues. The germline V gene encodes CDR1 SGHAT and CDR2 FQNNGV. V lost 3 bases, J lost 8 bases, and 13 bases lay in between. The CDR3 DNA is TGTGCCAGCAGCTTGGGGGGTGAAGAAGGCTACACCTTC. Translated, it gives CASSLGGEEGYTF.

The chain combines TRBV27 with TRBJ1-2, with D possibly being TRBD1 (6 bases). This CDR3 spans 14 amino acids. Germline V CDR1 and CDR2: MNHEY, SMNVEV (reference sequence). Deletions cut 2 bases from V and 4 bases from J, with 11 bases between. The CDR3 DNA is TGTGCCAGCAGTTTAAAGCCACAGGGCTATGGCTACACCTTC. Encoded protein: CASSLKPQGYGYTF.

This chain uses TRBV7-2 with TRBJ2-5; 7 bases match TRBD1. Germline V gene lookup returns CDR1 SGHTA and CDR2 FQGNSA. CDR3 length: 13 amino acids. V shed 7 bases and J 2 bases; nucleotides not matched to a gene: 4. The CDR3 DNA sequence: TGTGCCAGCACAGGGGGTCCACAAGAGACCCAGTACTTC. It codes for CASTGGPQETQYF.

This sequence joins TRBV30 and TRBJ2-7; tentative D call: TRBD1 (6 bases). The germline V and J ends were trimmed by 5 bases and 1 base, with 12 bases remaining between them. CDR3 length: 13 amino acids. CDR1 and CDR2 from the germline V gene are GTSNPN and SVGIG (reference sequence). CDR3 in DNA: TGTGCCTGGGAAACGACAGGTTCCTACGAGCAGTACTTC. Translation: CAWETTGSYEQYF.

V usage is TRBV4-1 and J usage is TRBJ1-4, with no clear D. Germline-derived CDR1 and CDR2 are MGHRA and YSYEKL. The length of the CDR3 is 14 residues. V was cut by 4 bases and J by 7 bases, with 13 bases left in between. The CDR3, as DNA: TGCGCCAGCAGCCCCCCCGGGAGAAGTGAAAAACTGTTTTTT. Protein: CASSPPGRSEKLFF.

The chain joins TRBV6-4 to TRBJ1-6, with D possibly being TRBD1 (6 bases). The CDR3 spans 14 residues. The V end lost 6 bases, the J end lost 7 bases, and 13 bases lay between the germline ends. Germline V CDR1 and CDR2: MRHNA, SNTAGT. CDR3 coding DNA: TGTGCCAGCAGGGACAGCTTTATGAATTCACCCCTCCACTTT. Its translation is CASRDSFMNSPLHF.

The chain links TRBV11-2 to TRBJ2-3; 10 bases are shared with TRBD2. The length of the CDR3 is 17 residues. Trimming at V came to 1 base and at J to 2 bases, leaving 6 bases not matched to a gene. The germline V gene encodes CDR1 SGHAT and CDR2 FQNNGV. The DNA of the CDR3 is TGTGCCAGCAGCTTAGGGGCCCTAGCGGGGGTCACAGATACGCAGTATTTT. Translation: CASSLGALAGVTDTQYF.

This clone was counted once. This sequence joins TRBV28 and TRBJ2-7, with 8 bases that match TRBD2. Germline CDR1 is MDHEN and CDR2 is SYDVKM. Losses at the gene ends were 6 bases for V and 11 bases for J; bases not matched to a gene: 12. There are 13 residues in the CDR3. This chain's CDR3 is CASSPGLGSLEYF. CDR3 sequence (DNA): TGTGCCAGCAGCCCGGGACTAGGGAGTTTGGAGTACTTC.

The V and J genes are TRBV19 and TRBJ2-5, with 8 bases that match TRBD2. The CDR3 contains 14 residues. Germline V gene lookup returns CDR1 LNHDA and CDR2 SQIVND (reference sequence). V trimming: 5 bases; J trimming: 3 bases; junction bases outside the gene matches: 5. The CDR3, as DNA: TGTGCCAGTAGTGGCCTAGCGGGTGAAGAGACCCAGTACTTC. It yields the protein CASSGLAGEETQYF.

V and J are TRBV7-8 and TRBJ1-1; D might be TRBD1 (6 bases). This CDR3 comprises 13 residues. Germline V gives CDR1 SGHVS, CDR2 FQNEAQ. Trimming left V 4 bases short and J 7 bases short, with 13 bases between. CDR3 coding DNA: TGTGCCAGCAGCTCCCGCCGGGACAATGAAGCTTTCTTT. Translation gives CASSSRRDNEAFF.

The V call is TRBV21-1, the J call TRBJ1-2; TRBD1, as called in the table, went unchecked against the DNA. TRBV21-1 is a pseudogene segment. This CDR3 spans 17 amino acids. In DNA, the CDR3 is TGTGCCAGCAGCAAAGTCGTTAGGAGACAGGGCAAGTTGGCTATTATCTTC. Protein sequence: CASSKVVRRQGKLAIIF.

CDR3 region: CASSPWDLDNEQFF. CDR3 nucleotides: TGTGCCAGCAGCCCATGGGATTTAGACAATGAGCAGTTCTTC. The chain couples TRBV3-1 (or the pseudogene TRBV3-2) to TRBJ2-1; D call uncertain. V lost 4 bases and J lost 5, with 12 bases in between. Germline V gene data show CDR1 as LGHDT and CDR2 as YNNKEL (reference sequence). The CDR3 consists of 14 residues.